Ten or more counts support the clone carrying this T cell receptor (beta chain). The antigen is not known. RNA transcripts provided the source from which TCR beta CDR3 regions were amplified. TCR CDR3 regions were first amplified by RT-PCR with HTBI primers. Each CDR3 protein gets one entry after TCRdb re-called the multiplex PCR reads with MiXCR. The sample holds some 400,000 distinct CDR3 sequences, 15% to 20% seen once. Disease duration under 2 months; hyperthyroidism patients were aged 18 to 65. Fresh peripheral blood, roughly 10 ml, was the source of the PBMCs. The data belong to a study of T cells in Graves' hyperthyroidism and ophthalmopathy. V lost 6 bases and J lost 0; bases outside the gene matches: 6. Germline V lookup: CDR1 SEHNR, CDR2 FQNEAQ (reference sequence). The CDR3 totals 15 residues. Findings of the study overall: Most clonotypes expanded in the thyroid (above 0.001) were also present in blood. Before onset, by a median of approximately 6.8 months, the model predicted ophthalmopathy.

This receptor was obtained from a woman younger than 35 with Graves' hyperthyroidism. The V call is TRBV7-9, the J call TRBJ2-7, with 9 bases aligning to TRBD1. Sequenced: blood. DNA for the CDR3: TGTGCCAGCAGTTCTACAGGGGGCCCCTCCTACGAGCAGTACTTC. This codes for CASSSTGGPSYEQYF.